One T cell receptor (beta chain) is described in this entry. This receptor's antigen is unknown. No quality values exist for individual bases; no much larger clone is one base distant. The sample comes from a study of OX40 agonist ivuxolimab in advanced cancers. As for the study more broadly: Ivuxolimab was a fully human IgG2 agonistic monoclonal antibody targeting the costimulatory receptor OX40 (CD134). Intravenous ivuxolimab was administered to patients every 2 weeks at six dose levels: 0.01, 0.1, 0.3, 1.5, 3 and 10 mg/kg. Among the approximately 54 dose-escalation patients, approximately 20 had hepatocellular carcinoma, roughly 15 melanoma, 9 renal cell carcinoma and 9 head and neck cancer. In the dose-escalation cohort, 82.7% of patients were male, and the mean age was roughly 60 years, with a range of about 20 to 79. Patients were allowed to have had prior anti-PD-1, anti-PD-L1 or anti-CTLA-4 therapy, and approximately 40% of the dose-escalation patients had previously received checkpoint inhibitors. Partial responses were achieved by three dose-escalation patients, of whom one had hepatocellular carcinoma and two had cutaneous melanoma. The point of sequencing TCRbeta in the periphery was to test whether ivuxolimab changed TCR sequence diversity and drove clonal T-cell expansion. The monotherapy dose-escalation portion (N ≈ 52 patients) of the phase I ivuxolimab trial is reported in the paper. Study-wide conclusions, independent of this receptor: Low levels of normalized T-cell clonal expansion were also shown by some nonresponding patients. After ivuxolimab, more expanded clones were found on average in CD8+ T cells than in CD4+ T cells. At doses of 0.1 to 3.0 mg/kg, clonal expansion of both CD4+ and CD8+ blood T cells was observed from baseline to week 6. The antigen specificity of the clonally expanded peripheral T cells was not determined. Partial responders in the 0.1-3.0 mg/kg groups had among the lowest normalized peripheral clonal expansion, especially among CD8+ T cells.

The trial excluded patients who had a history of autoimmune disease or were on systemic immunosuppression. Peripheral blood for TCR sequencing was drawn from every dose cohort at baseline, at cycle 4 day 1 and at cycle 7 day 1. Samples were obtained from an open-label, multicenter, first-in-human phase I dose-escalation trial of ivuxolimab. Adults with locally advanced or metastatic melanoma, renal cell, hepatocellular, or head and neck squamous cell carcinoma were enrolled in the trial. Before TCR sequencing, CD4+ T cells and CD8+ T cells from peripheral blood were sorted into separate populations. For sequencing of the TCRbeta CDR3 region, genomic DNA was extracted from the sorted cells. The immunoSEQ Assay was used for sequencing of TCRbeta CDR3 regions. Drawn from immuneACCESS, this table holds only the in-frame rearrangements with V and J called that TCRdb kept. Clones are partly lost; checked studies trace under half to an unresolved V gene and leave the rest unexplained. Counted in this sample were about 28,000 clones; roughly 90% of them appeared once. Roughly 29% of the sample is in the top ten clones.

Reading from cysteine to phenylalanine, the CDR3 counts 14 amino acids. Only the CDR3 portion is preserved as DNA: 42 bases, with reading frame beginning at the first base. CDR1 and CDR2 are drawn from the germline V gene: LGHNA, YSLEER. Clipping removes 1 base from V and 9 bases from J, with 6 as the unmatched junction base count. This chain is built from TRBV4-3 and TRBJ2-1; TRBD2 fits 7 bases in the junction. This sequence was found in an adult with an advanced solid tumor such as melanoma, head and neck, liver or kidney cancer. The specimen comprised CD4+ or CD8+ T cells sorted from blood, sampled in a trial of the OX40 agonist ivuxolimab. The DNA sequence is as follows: TGCGCCAGCAGCCAAGTAACTAGCGAGGTTGAGCAGTTCTTC. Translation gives CASSQVTSEVEQFF.